The rows below give T cell receptor beta chains drawn from one sample of a study of vaccination and CD4 T cells after COVID-19. No antigen has been assigned to these receptors. TCRdb reanalysed the PCR reads using MiXCR and keeps one entry per CDR3 protein. The table shows about 10,000 distinct CDR3 sequences, with approximately 46% occurring only once. The sequenced sample was CD4+ T cells from blood, cultured in vitro. These receptors came from a human donor who had recovered from COVID-19. CDR3s include the opening cysteine and the closing phenylalanine or tryptophan. The D gene is left open where the match is weak. Clone size, where shown, is once, few, many, or a class for clones that have expanded.

v_gene	d_gene	len	j_gene	abundance	CDR3aa	CDR3nt
TRBV5-1	.	15	TRBJ1-1	.	CASSLTQGSNTEAFF	TGCGCCAGCAGCTTGACTCAGGGCTCGAACACTGAAGCTTTCTTT
TRBV11-2	.	12	TRBJ1-2	.	CASSGGVGGYTF	TGTGCCAGCAGTGGGGGGGTAGGAGGCTACACCTTC
TRBV6-1	TRBD1	16	TRBJ1-2	medium-sized	CASRTTGGAKTNGYTF	TGTGCCAGCAGGACTACAGGGGGGGCGAAGACCAATGGCTACACCTTC
TRBV20-1	.	13	TRBJ1-2	.	CSASGTHTSGYTF	TGCAGTGCTAGCGGGACTCATACTTCAGGCTACACCTTC
TRBV6-4	.	14	TRBJ2-5	.	CASSPTGSEETQYF	TGTGCCAGCAGTCCGACAGGTAGCGAGGAGACCCAGTACTTC
TRBV6-1	TRBD1	13	TRBJ2-7	.	CASSRAGGYEQYF	TGTGCCAGCAGTAGGGCAGGGGGCTACGAGCAGTACTTC
TRBV6-1	TRBD1	14	TRBJ1-2	.	CASSQGQGLSGYTF	TGTGCCAGCAGCCAGGGACAGGGTTTAAGTGGCTACACCTTC
TRBV12-3/TRBV12-4	TRBD1	13	TRBJ1-3	.	CASSTGGGNTIYF	TGTGCCAGCAGTACAGGGGGTGGAAACACCATATATTTT
TRBV6-1	TRBD1	15	TRBJ1-4	few	CASIGQGADREKLFF	TGTGCCAGCATAGGCCAGGGGGCTGATCGAGAAAAACTGTTTTTT
TRBV12-3/TRBV12-4	.	13	TRBJ1-5	few	CASSFRSNQPQHF	TGTGCCAGCAGTTTTCGTAGCAATCAGCCCCAGCATTTT
TRBV6-1	TRBD1	12	TRBJ2-1	.	CASRRQGNEQFF	TGTGCCAGCCGGCGACAGGGGAATGAGCAGTTCTTC
TRBV12-3/TRBV12-4	.	11	TRBJ2-7	few	CASSQRYEQYF	TGTGCCAGCAGCCAAAGATACGAGCAGTACTTC
TRBV15	TRBD2	17	TRBJ2-1	.	CATSPGGLADSGNEQFF	TGTGCCACCAGCCCGGGGGGACTAGCGGATAGTGGGAATGAGCAGTTCTTC
TRBV19	.	17	TRBJ1-5	.	CASSIDSRASPQGPQHF	TGTGCCAGTAGTATAGATTCTAGGGCCTCGCCACAGGGCCCCCAGCATTTT
TRBV29-1	TRBD2	13	TRBJ2-3	.	CSAVLAGVDTQYF	TGCAGCGCTGTACTAGCGGGGGTAGATACGCAGTATTTT
TRBV18	.	13	TRBJ2-5	.	CASSPLGQETQYF	TGTGCCAGCTCACCACTGGGCCAAGAGACCCAGTACTTC
TRBV5-1	.	13	TRBJ2-5	.	CASSGGLDETQYF	TGCGCCAGCAGCGGGGGACTGGATGAGACCCAGTACTTC
TRBV5-1	.	13	TRBJ2-2	.	CASSPSGSGELFF	TGCGCCAGCAGCCCCAGCGGTTCCGGGGAGCTGTTTTTT
TRBV29-1	.	14	TRBJ1-5	few	CSVPAALGYQPQHF	TGCAGCGTTCCTGCCGCCTTGGGATATCAGCCCCAGCATTTT
TRBV6-5	.	15	TRBJ2-1	.	CASSYQDTKYNEQFF	TGTGCCAGCAGTTACCAGGACACTAAGTACAATGAGCAGTTCTTC
TRBV30	TRBD2	17	TRBJ2-3	few	CAWSDPLALYHADTQYF	TGTGCCTGGAGTGACCCACTAGCGTTGTATCATGCAGATACGCAGTATTTT
TRBV15	TRBD1	16	TRBJ1-2	.	CATSPGTGGALDGYTF	TGTGCCACCAGTCCCGGGACAGGGGGCGCGTTGGATGGCTACACCTTC
TRBV5-1	.	13	TRBJ1-2	.	CASSPSGREGYTF	TGCGCCAGCAGCCCATCCGGGAGAGAGGGCTACACCTTC
TRBV7-9	TRBD2	15	TRBJ2-3	.	CASSLGTSGSDTQYF	TGTGCCAGCAGCTTGGGGACTAGCGGGTCAGATACGCAGTATTTT
TRBV11-2	TRBD2	17	TRBJ2-3	few	CASSSRLAGGITDTQYF	TGTGCCAGCAGCTCGAGACTAGCGGGGGGGATAACAGATACGCAGTATTTT
TRBV6-1	TRBD1	15	TRBJ2-1	.	CASSLWTGKGNEQFF	TGTGCCAGCAGCCTATGGACAGGGAAGGGCAATGAGCAGTTCTTC
TRBV19	.	15	TRBJ1-3	.	CASSIGGRGGNTIYF	TGTGCCAGTAGTATTGGGGGGAGAGGAGGAAACACCATATATTTT
TRBV4-2	TRBD2	16	TRBJ2-3	few	CASSHRAGGETDTQYF	TGTGCCAGCAGCCACCGAGCGGGGGGGGAAACAGATACGCAGTATTTT
TRBV11-3	.	16	TRBJ2-7	.	CASSGGRLSPDDEQYF	TGTGCCAGCAGCGGAGGTAGATTGTCCCCCGACGACGAGCAGTACTTC
TRBV19	.	13	TRBJ1-1	.	CASTNAKNTEAFF	TGTGCCAGTACCAACGCGAAGAACACTGAAGCTTTCTTT
TRBV5-1	.	16	TRBJ1-4	.	CASSTGQGASNEKLFF	TGCGCCAGCAGCACCGGTCAGGGAGCTTCTAATGAAAAACTGTTTTTT
TRBV6-5	.	13	TRBJ2-1	.	CASSYGTNNEQFF	TGTGCCAGCAGTTACGGGACAAACAATGAGCAGTTCTTC
TRBV27	TRBD2	17	TRBJ2-3	.	CASSLSPPRGVSDTQYF	TGTGCCAGCAGTTTATCTCCCCCGCGGGGGGTGTCAGATACGCAGTATTTT
TRBV12-3/TRBV12-4	TRBD1	15	TRBJ1-5	few	CASSLGTGDYQPQHF	TGTGCCAGCAGTTTGGGGACAGGGGACTACCAGCCCCAGCATTTT
TRBV18	.	14	TRBJ1-3	.	CASSPQNEPGGIYF	TGTGCCAGCTCACCACAAAATGAGCCCGGTGGGATATATTTT
TRBV27	TRBD2	17	TRBJ2-2	few	CASRRLAGDRSAGELFF	TGTGCCAGCAGGCGTCTAGCGGGGGACCGGTCGGCCGGGGAGCTGTTTTTT
TRBV27	.	13	TRBJ1-1	.	CASRFGGGTEAFF	TGTGCCAGCCGTTTTGGAGGTGGGACTGAAGCTTTCTTT
TRBV15	.	14	TRBJ2-5	.	CATSPTATVKTQYF	TGTGCCACCAGCCCTACAGCCACCGTCAAGACCCAGTACTTC
TRBV9	TRBD1	14	TRBJ1-5	.	CASSVSGGSQPQHF	TGTGCCAGCAGCGTATCAGGGGGCTCTCAGCCCCAGCATTTT
TRBV20-1	TRBD2	15	TRBJ2-5	.	CSAIRLAGGQETQYF	TGCAGTGCTATCCGACTAGCGGGGGGCCAGGAGACCCAGTACTTC
TRBV6-1	TRBD1	19	TRBJ1-5	few	CASSGSGTGGSEGNQPQHF	TGTGCCAGCAGTGGGTCCGGGACAGGGGGCTCAGAGGGCAATCAGCCCCAGCATTTT
TRBV5-1	TRBD1	15	TRBJ1-1	.	CASSLVGGTGREAFF	TGCGCCAGCAGCTTGGTAGGCGGGACAGGGCGTGAAGCTTTCTTT
TRBV2	.	13	TRBJ1-6	few	CASSSDFGSPLHF	TGTGCCAGCAGTAGCGATTTTGGTTCGCCCCTCCACTTT
TRBV11-2	TRBD2	17	TRBJ2-3	.	CASSLDRVAGGADTQYF	TGTGCCAGCAGCTTAGATCGTGTAGCGGGGGGAGCAGATACGCAGTATTTT
TRBV6-2/TRBV6-3	.	16	TRBJ1-2	.	CASSYSLTQGNYGYTF	TGTGCCAGCAGTTACTCCCTTACCCAAGGGAACTATGGCTACACCTTC
TRBV7-2	.	16	TRBJ2-5	.	CASSLAFGRGEETQYF	TGTGCCAGCAGCTTAGCCTTCGGCAGGGGCGAAGAGACCCAGTACTTC
TRBV12-3/TRBV12-4	.	10	TRBJ1-1	few	CASSGGAAFF	TGTGCCAGCAGTGGCGGTGCGGCTTTCTTT
TRBV12-3/TRBV12-4	.	14	TRBJ1-2	once	CASSLNGLLYGYTF	TGTGCCAGCAGTTTAAACGGACTTCTCTATGGCTACACCTTC
TRBV4-2	.	16	TRBJ1-1	.	CASSAILQGKNTEAFF	TGTGCCAGCAGCGCCATTCTACAGGGAAAGAACACTGAAGCTTTCTTT
TRBV5-4	.	12	TRBJ2-5	few	CASSLNQETQYF	TGTGCCAGCAGCTTGAACCAAGAGACCCAGTACTTC
TRBV6-5	.	15	TRBJ2-7	few	CASSYSFADSYEQYF	TGTGCCAGCAGTTACTCGTTTGCCGACTCCTACGAGCAGTACTTC
TRBV12-5	.	15	TRBJ2-3	.	CASAPRAVNTDTQYF	TGTGCTAGTGCCCCGCGGGCAGTTAACACAGATACGCAGTATTTT
TRBV10-3	.	15	TRBJ2-1	few	CAISGRQAHLYEQFF	TGTGCCATCAGTGGACGACAGGCCCACTTGTATGAGCAGTTCTTC